This T cell receptor (beta chain) was observed in a study of blood T cells in healthy people across ages. Using a J-beta primer mix together with a sample-barcoded 5' primer, a second PCR was run for about 6 to 12 cycles. TCRdb re-called the 5' RACE reads with MiXCR, one entry per CDR3 protein. The sample shows 800,000 to 1,300,000 distinct CDR3 sequences, under 30% of them seen only once. Turning to this clonotype: What it binds is not known.

General study findings and limits: Both naive CD4+ cell counts and diversity were greater in long-lived donors than in aged donors.

CDR3 length equals 16 residues. CDR1 is MNHNS and CDR2 is SASEGT in the germline V gene. These data were likewise used in another study, on T cells of mothers and their children. This second report adds: The study sampled a few healthy Caucasian mothers and their six children. Normalized overlap was always slightly, never significantly, higher in related than unrelated mother-child pairs.

The receptor's source is a girl aged 2-10 years in good health. The chain has TRBV6-1 and TRBJ2-5; D not resolved. The J call may not be correct, given that the DNA end is closer to TRBJ2-1. The specimen was blood. The CDR3 loop is CASSPSKVAIYNEQFF. For the CDR3, the DNA is TGTGCCAGCAGTCCGAGTAAGGTGGCCATCTACAATGAGCAGTTCTTC.